This paragraph reports one TCR beta chain. Its antigen is unknown. The sample originates from a study of vaccination effects on CD4 cells after COVID-19. Expansion with viral peptide pools was applied to antigen-specific CD4+ T cells by the ViraFEST assay prior to sequencing. The culture ran for about 11 days, and then CD4+ T cells were isolated. Each participant received a vaccine that was either BNT162b2 or mRNA-1273, given as two doses. Study outcomes and limitations: Cross-reactivity toward common cold coronaviruses was confined to only 1 of 255 vaccine-induced clones in healthy vaccinees.

TCRdb's table, derived via immunoSEQ multiplex PCR, lists solely in-frame clones and lacks some. The profile shows over 80,000 clones, 60% to 85% of them singletons. Germline-derived CDR1 and CDR2 are MNHEY and SVGAGI. CDR3 length: 14 amino acids. V lost 4 bases and J 7 bases, leaving 17 bases between the germline ends. This sequence joins TRBV6-5 and TRBJ2-7; D is unclear. The specimen comprised CD4+ T cells from PBMCs cultured with HCoV-OC43 spike peptides, sampled after COVID-19 vaccination. The subset here: HCoV-OC43 spike overlapping peptide pool stimulation. This sequence originates from a human donor who received a COVID-19 vaccine. CDR3: CASSFLAGGDEQYV. CDR3 DNA: TGTGCCAGCAGTTTCCTGGCAGGCGGAGATGAGCAGTACGTC.